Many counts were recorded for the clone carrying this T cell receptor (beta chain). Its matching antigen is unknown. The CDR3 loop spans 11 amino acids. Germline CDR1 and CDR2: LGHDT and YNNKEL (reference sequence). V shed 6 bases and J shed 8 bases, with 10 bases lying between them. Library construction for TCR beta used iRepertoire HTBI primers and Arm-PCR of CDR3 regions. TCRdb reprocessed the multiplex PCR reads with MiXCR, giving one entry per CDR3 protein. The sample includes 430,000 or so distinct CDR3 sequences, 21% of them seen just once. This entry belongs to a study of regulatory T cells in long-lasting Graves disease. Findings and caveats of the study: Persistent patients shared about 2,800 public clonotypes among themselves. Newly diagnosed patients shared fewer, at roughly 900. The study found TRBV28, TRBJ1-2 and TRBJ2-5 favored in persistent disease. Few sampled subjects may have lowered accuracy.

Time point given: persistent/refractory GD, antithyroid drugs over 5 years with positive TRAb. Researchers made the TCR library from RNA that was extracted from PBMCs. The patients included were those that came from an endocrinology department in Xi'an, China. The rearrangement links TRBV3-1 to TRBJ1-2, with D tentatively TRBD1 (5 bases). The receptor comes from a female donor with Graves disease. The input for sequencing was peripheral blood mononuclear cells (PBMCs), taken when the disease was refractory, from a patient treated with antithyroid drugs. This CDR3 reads CASSQGGGYTF. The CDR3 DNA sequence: TGTGCCAGCAGTCAGGGAGGCGGCTACACCTTC.